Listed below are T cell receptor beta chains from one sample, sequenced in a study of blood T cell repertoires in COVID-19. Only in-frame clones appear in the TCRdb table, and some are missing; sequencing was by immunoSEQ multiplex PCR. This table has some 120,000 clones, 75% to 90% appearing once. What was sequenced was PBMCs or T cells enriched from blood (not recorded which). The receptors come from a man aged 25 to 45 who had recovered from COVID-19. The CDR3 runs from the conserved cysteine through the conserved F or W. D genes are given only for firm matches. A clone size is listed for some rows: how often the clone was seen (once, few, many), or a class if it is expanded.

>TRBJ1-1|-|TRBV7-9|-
TGTGCCAGCATCCCACAGGAGACTGAAGCTTTCTTT
CASIPQETEAFF
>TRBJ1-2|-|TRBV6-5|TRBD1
TGTGCCAGCAGCGGGACAGGGGCGGGCTATGGCTACACCTTC
CASSGTGAGYGYTF
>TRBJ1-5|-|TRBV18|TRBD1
TGTGCCAGCTCCGACAGGGGCAATCAGCCCCAGCATTTT
CASSDRGNQPQHF
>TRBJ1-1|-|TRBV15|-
TGTGCCACCAGCAGAGAGCCTACAGGGAACACTGAAGCTTTCTTT
CATSREPTGNTEAFF
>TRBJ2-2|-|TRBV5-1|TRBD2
TGCGCCAGCAGGAAGCGGGAGGGCACCGGGGAGCTGTTTTTT
CASRKREGTGELFF
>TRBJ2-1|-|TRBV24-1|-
TGTGCCACCAGTGACAAAGGACTCGTTAAACCTCTTTCCTACAATGAGCAGTTCTTC
CATSDKGLVKPLSYNEQFF
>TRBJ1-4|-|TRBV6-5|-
TGTGCCAGCAGTTACGGCGGGGCGCGAGGTGAAAAACTGTTTTTT
CASSYGGARGEKLFF
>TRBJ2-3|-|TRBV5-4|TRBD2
TGTGCCAGCAGCTTGAGGTCTAGCGGGATCGGTACGCAGTATTTT
CASSLRSSGIGTQYF
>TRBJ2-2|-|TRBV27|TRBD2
TGTGCCAGCAGACCACCGGGACTAGCAGGCGGGGAGCTGTTTTTT
CASRPPGLAGGELFF
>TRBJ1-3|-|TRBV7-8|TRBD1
TGTGCCAGCAGCCAAGGACAGGGGCTAAACACCATATATTTT
CASSQGQGLNTIYF
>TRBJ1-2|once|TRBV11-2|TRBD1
TGTGCCAGCAGCTTGGAGGGGGCAAGTGGCTACACCTTC
CASSLEGASGYTF
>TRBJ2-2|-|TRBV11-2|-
TGTGCCAGCAGCTTAGTGCGTACCGGGGAGCTGTTTTTT
CASSLVRTGELFF
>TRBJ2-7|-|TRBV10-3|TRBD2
TGTGCCATCAGTGAGTCGACTAGCGGCAGCTACGAGCAGTACTTC
CAISESTSGSYEQYF
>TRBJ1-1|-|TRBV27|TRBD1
TGTGCCAGCACGACAGGGGGCACTGAAGCTTTCTTT
CASTTGGTEAFF
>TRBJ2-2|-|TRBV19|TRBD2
TGTGCCAGTAGTGTCGACTCATCCAAGCGGGGTACCGGGGAGCTGTTTTTT
CASSVDSSKRGTGELFF
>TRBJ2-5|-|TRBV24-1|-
TGTGCCACCAGTGATTCACGGAGACAAGAGACCCAGTACTTC
CATSDSRRQETQYF
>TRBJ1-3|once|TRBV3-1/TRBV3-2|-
TGTGCCAGCAGACCCGGGACGTTGGGGGCCAACACCATATATTTT
CASRPGTLGANTIYF
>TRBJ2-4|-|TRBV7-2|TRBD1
TGTGCCAGCAGCCTCCCAGGACAGGGAATATCGGGAAACATTCAGTACTTC
CASSLPGQGISGNIQYF
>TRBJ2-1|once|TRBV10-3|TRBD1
TGTGCCATCAGTGAACCGGGACAGCGCCTCGACAATGAGCAGTTCTTC
CAISEPGQRLDNEQFF
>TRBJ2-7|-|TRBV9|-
TGTGCCAGCAGCCCCAGACAGGAATCCTACGAGCAGTACTTC
CASSPRQESYEQYF
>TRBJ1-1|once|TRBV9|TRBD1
TGTGCCAGCAGCGTAGGGGGACAGCTGAACACTGAAGCTTTCTTT
CASSVGGQLNTEAFF
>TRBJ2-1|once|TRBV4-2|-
TGTGCCAGCAGCCAAGATGCGACTCTCAATGAGCAGTTCTTC
CASSQDATLNEQFF
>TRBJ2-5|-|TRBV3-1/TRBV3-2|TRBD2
TGTGCCAGCAGCGGGACTACCCAAGAGACCCAGTACTTC
CASSGTTQETQYF
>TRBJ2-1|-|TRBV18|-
TGTGCCAGCTCACCACCTCGACAGACCTACAATGAGCAGTTCTTC
CASSPPRQTYNEQFF
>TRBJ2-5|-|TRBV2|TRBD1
TGTGCCAGCAGCCCCACGGGACAGTATGGGGAGACCCAGTACTTC
CASSPTGQYGETQYF
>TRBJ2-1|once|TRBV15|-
TGTGCCACCAGCAGAGATGCTAGATCCCATGAGCAGTTCTTC
CATSRDARSHEQFF
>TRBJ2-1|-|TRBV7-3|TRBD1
TGTGCCAGCAGTCCAGGTCCGGGACAGGGGGTAGGGAATGAGCAGTTCTTC
CASSPGPGQGVGNEQFF
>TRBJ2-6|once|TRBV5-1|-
TGCGCCAGCAGCTCCGGACGGGGCTCTGGGGCCAACGTCCTGACTTTC
CASSSGRGSGANVLTF
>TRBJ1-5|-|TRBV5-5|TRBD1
TGTGCCAGCAGCACGACAGGGTATCAGCCCCAGCATTTT
CASSTTGYQPQHF
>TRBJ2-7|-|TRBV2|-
TGTGCCAGCAGGGGGCTCTCCTACGAGCAGTACTTC
CASRGLSYEQYF
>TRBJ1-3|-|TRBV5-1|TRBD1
TGCGCCAGCAGCTTTGCAGGGGGCGGTGGAAACACCATATATTTT
CASSFAGGGGNTIYF
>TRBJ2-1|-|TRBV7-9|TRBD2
TGTGCCAGCAGCTTCAGTAGCGGGGGGAACAATGAGCAGTTCTTC
CASSFSSGGNNEQFF
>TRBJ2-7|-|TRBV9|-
TGTGCCAGCAGCTTATTTTCCTACGAGCAGTACTTC
CASSLFSYEQYF
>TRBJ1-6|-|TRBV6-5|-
TGTGCCAGCAGACCGGGCTCCGACAGTTATTCACCCCTCCACTTT
CASRPGSDSYSPLHF
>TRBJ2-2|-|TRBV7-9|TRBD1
TGTGCCAGCAGCTTAGGACGGGACAGGGGGCTCGTAAACGGGGAGCTGTTTTTT
CASSLGRDRGLVNGELFF
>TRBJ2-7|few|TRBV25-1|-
TGTGCCAGCAGTGAGTATCGGTCGGCAGGGGCCTACGAGCAGTACTTC
CASSEYRSAGAYEQYF
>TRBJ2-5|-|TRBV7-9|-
TGTGCCAGCAGCATCTACAGGGGAGGTGGACAAGAGACCCAGTACTTC
CASSIYRGGGQETQYF
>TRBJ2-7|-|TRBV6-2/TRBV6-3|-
TGTGCCAGCAACCCCACTCAGGGCTACGAGCAGTACTTC
CASNPTQGYEQYF
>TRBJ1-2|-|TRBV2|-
TGTGCCAGCAGAGCGGACGGGTATGGCTACACCTTC
CASRADGYGYTF
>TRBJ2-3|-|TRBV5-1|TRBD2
TGCGCCAGCAGCCCGACTAGCAGAGGGTTGGATACGCAGTATTTT
CASSPTSRGLDTQYF
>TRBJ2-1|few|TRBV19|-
TGTGCCAGTAGTATCGGAGGGACCCCAAATTACAATGAGCAGTTCTTC
CASSIGGTPNYNEQFF
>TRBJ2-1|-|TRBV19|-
TGTGCCAGTGGGAACAGGTACAATGAGCAGTTCTTC
CASGNRYNEQFF
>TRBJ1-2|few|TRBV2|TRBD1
TGTGCCAGCAGTGCGGACAGGTCTAACTATGGCTACACCTTC
CASSADRSNYGYTF
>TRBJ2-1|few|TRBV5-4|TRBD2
TGTGCCAGCAGCCCCCCATCCAGCGGGAGGGGGTACAATGAGCAGTTCTTC
CASSPPSSGRGYNEQFF
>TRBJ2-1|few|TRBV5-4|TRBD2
TGTGCCAGCAGCTTGGAGGCTAGCGGTCTCTACAATGAGCAGTTCTTC
CASSLEASGLYNEQFF
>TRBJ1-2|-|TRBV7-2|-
TGTGCCAGCAGCTGGGAGCGCTTAGGTGGCTACACCTTC
CASSWERLGGYTF
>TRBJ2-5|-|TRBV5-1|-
TGCGCCAGCTCGGTACAGGGAAAACAAGAGACCCAGTACTTC
CASSVQGKQETQYF
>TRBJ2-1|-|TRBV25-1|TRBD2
TGTGCCAGCAGTGCGGATAGCGGGAGGTATAAGTTCTTC
CASSADSGRYKFF